This entry describes one T cell receptor (beta chain). What it binds is not known. Trimming took 4 bases from V and 6 from J, leaving 19 bases between them. Germline V lookup: CDR1 MNHNY, CDR2 SVGAGI (reference sequence). The CDR3 consists of 16 residues. The treatment here: oral pan-JAK inhibitor, 5-10 mg twice daily. Researchers took lesional scalp punch biopsies and peripheral blood from people who were alopecia areata patients. The source of the sample is a study of CD8+ T cells in alopecia areata. Study observations and caveats: Shared TCR sequences were less clear between patients than in mice, possibly partly from HLA diversity.

Extracted RNA was reverse transcribed into cDNA, the sequencing template. Assay: immunoSEQ multiplex PCR; the TCRdb copy retains only in-frame clones and omits some. The profile shows hundreds of thousands of clones, 66% of them singletons. This sequence originates from a human donor with alopecia areata. The V and J genes are TRBV6-6 and TRBJ1-5; D is undetermined. The material was CD4+ T cells sorted from blood, obtained between weeks 43 and 45, from a patient treated with tofacitinib. The CDR3 DNA reads as TGTGCCAGCAGTTCTCCATGGGGAGTTAGGGTTCAGCCCCAGCATTTT. Translating gives CASSSPWGVRVQPQHF.